This T cell receptor (beta chain) was profiled in a study of cytomegalovirus exposure and HLA in healthy donors. The PCR contained 60 Vbeta and 13 Jbeta primers. Sequenced by immunoSEQ multiplex PCR; TCRdb stores in-frame clones only, minus some. This table holds around 190,000 clones, around 82% found once. A word on this clone: The antigen is unknown. Other DNA sequences in this specimen translate into the identical CDR3.

Findings of the study overall: Accurate prediction of most subjects' HLA-A and HLA-B alleles from TCR beta sequences was reported. Upon later analysis, HLA-associated TCR beta chains proved more clonally expanded than other, equally common chains.

The CDR3 totals 12 residues. The V end lost 5 bases, the J end lost 1 base, and 3 bases lay between the germline ends. Germline V lookup: CDR1 LNHDA, CDR2 SQIVND (reference sequence). There were likely unrecorded immune exposures, though donors were nominally healthy when sampled. The sample consisted of PBMCs. The receptor's source is a man aged 40-49 years in good health and CMV-seronegative. The chain has TRBV19 and TRBJ1-3; no clear D gene. The CDR3 protein is CASSLSGNTIYF. For the CDR3, the DNA is TGTGCCAGTAGTTTATCTGGAAACACCATATATTTT.